This T cell receptor beta chain was identified during a study of blood T cells in healthy people across ages. This clonotype was picked up a small number of times. Its specificity is not known. The CDR3 spans 13 residues. The germline CDR1 and CDR2 sequences are SQVTM and ANQGSEA. V lost 4 bases and J lost 5, with 14 bases in between. A second roughly 6 to 12 cycle PCR used barcoded and J-beta primers. Each cDNA molecule, via a template-switch adaptor with 12 random nucleotides, was tagged. MiXCR, applied by TCRdb to the 5' RACE reads, yields one record per CDR3 protein. The sample holds 1.5 million to 2 million distinct CDR3 sequences, roughly 32% seen once. Overall study results and limits: Among T cells, TCR beta diversity per million cells dropped roughly linearly as age rose. Donor CMV status, an unknown factor, possibly confounded changes in expanded clonotypes.

The clonotype originates from a woman in her 30s in good health. V usage is TRBV29-1 and J usage is TRBJ1-2, with no clear D. Material: blood. The CDR3 spells CSVGGSGVYGYTF. CDR3 DNA sequence: TGCAGCGTTGGAGGGTCGGGTGTGTATGGCTACACCTTC.